The 7 T cell receptor beta chains listed next were all sequenced from one sample in a study of T-cell reconstitution after alpha-beta-depleted transplantation in children. Preparation of the TCRbeta library involved a method that used unique molecular identifiers. TCRdb itself ran the PCR reads through MiXCR, one entry per CDR3 protein. This table has some 640,000 distinct CDR3 sequences, roughly 17% appearing once. Sequenced here: PBMCs from the stem cell graft donor, sampled from the stem cell graft. Receptors originate from a human donor who donated a stem cell graft to a child with acute myeloid leukemia.

As concerns this clonotype: Just one base apart from a much larger clone, this may be a read error. The chain recombines TRBV5-5 with TRBJ1-5; no clear D gene. Germline CDR1 SGHKS, CDR2 YYEKEE (reference sequence). CDR3 length: 14 amino acids. DNA of the CDR3: TGTGCCAGCAGCTTGTACCGGAATGATCAGCCCCCGCATTTT. Translating gives CASSLYRNDQPPHF.

The rearrangement uses TRBV4-2 and TRBJ1-4, with TRBD1 as a possible D gene (6 bases). The CDR3 runs to 14 residues. Trimming cost V 0 bases and J 8 bases, with 10 bases left between them. Germline V lookup: CDR1 LGHNA, CDR2 YNFKEQ. DNA of the CDR3: TGTGCCAGCAGCCAAGAAGGGGGAGGAGAAAAACTGTTTTTT. Protein: CASSQEGGGEKLFF.

This clonotype was counted many times. The gene calls are TRBV7-9 and TRBJ1-1; D call uncertain. V lost 2 bases and J lost 3, with 10 bases in between. The CDR3 covers 14 residues. Germline values: CDR1 SEHNR, CDR2 FQNEAQ (reference sequence). In DNA form, the CDR3 reads TGTGCCAGCAGCTTAAGTGGGCGCGACACTGAAGCTTTCTTT. Its protein product is CASSLSGRDTEAFF.

V usage is TRBV4-1 and J usage is TRBJ2-2; D is perhaps TRBD1 (5 bases). CDR3 length equals 16 residues. Trimming stripped 0 bases from V and 1 base from J, with 9 bases between. CDR1 is MGHRA, CDR2 YSYEKL, per germline. CDR3 residues: CASSQEPQGNTGELFF. CDR3 DNA sequence: TGCGCCAGCAGCCAAGAGCCGCAGGGGAACACCGGGGAGCTGTTTTTT.

This clonotype has ten or more counts. V usage is TRBV15 and J usage is TRBJ2-5; D remains unclear. CDR3 length equals 14 residues. From germline, CDR1 is LNHNV and CDR2 YYDKDF (reference sequence). V dropped 5 bases and J dropped 5 bases, with 15 bases sitting between them. The CDR3 spells CATSDGSPRETQYF. CDR3 nucleotides: TGTGCCACCAGCGACGGTTCTCCGCGGGAGACCCAGTACTTC.

This clonotype came up many times. The chain employs TRBV15 and TRBJ2-6; 7 bases match TRBD1. Trimming took 3 bases from V and 0 from J; bases not matched to a gene: 8. Germline values: CDR1 LNHNV, CDR2 YYDKDF (reference sequence). The CDR3 has 18 amino acids. DNA for the CDR3: TGTGCCACCAGCAGCGGGACAGACCTGATCTCTGGGGCCAACGTCCTGACTTTC. Protein: CATSSGTDLISGANVLTF.

CDR3 residues: CASRPDIGEQYF. DNA for the CDR3: TGTGCCAGCAGACCCGATATAGGCGAGCAGTACTTC. The chain uses TRBV12-3 or TRBV12-4 and TRBJ2-7, with D unresolved. CDR3 length: 12 residues. V lost 6 bases and J 6 bases, leaving 12 bases between the germline ends.